The next 24 T cell receptor beta chains were all read from a single sample in a study of blood T cell repertoires in COVID-19. Assay used: immunoSEQ multiplex PCR; TCRdb lists only in-frame clones, some missing. This table holds roughly 400,000 clones, approximately 90% found once. The sequenced material came from PBMCs or T cells enriched from blood (not recorded which). These receptors all stem from a woman aged 45-60 years who had recovered from COVID-19.

CDR3 region: CAWSRGSSYEQYF. The CDR3 coding sequence is TGTGCCTGGAGCCGAGGGAGCTCCTACGAGCAGTACTTC. This rearrangement joins TRBV30 to TRBJ2-7; tentative D call: TRBD2 (5 bases). The CDR3 has 13 residues. Germline CDR1 GTSNPN, CDR2 SVGIG (reference sequence). V lost 3 bases to trimming and J lost 0 bases, with 9 bases between them. The variable domain in full, with the rest retrieved from reference TRBV30 and TRBJ2-7, is SQTIHQWPATLVQPVGSPLSLECTVEGTSNPNLYWYRQAAGRGLQLLFYSVGIGQISSEVPQNLSASRPQDRQFILSSKKLLLSDSGFYLCAWSRGSSYEQYFGPGTRLTVT.

This clone was seen only once. The chain combines TRBV10-3 with TRBJ2-1, with 8 bases aligning to TRBD2. Germline values: CDR1 ENHRY, CDR2 SYGVKD. The CDR3 length is 15 residues. With 6 bases clipped from V and 5 bases from J, the junction kept 9 bases outside the gene matches. This CDR3 reads CAISPDLSGNNEQFF. The CDR3 nucleotides read TGTGCCATCAGCCCCGACCTTAGCGGGAACAATGAGCAGTTCTTC.

CDR3 loop: CASSPREVSQPQHF. CDR3 coding DNA: TGTGCCAGCAGCCCAAGGGAGGTATCGCAGCCCCAGCATTTT. This rearrangement joins TRBV6-5 to TRBJ1-5; D gene uncertain. Per the germline V gene, CDR1 is MNHEY and CDR2 is SVGAGI. The CDR3 has 14 residues. V was trimmed by 6 bases and J by 7 bases, leaving 16 bases between them.

J is TRBJ1-1 and V is TRBV28; perhaps TRBD1 as D (5 bases). Germline lookup yields CDR1 MDHEN and CDR2 SYDVKM. Trimming removed 3 bases from V and 3 bases from J, with 8 bases in between. The CDR3 sequence is 13 residues long. CDR3 DNA sequence: TGTGCCAGCAGTTTTAGGGGCTACACTGAAGCTTTCTTT. It codes for CASSFRGYTEAFF.

This sequence joins TRBV4-1 and TRBJ2-6; a possible D gene is TRBD1 (5 bases). There are 22 residues in the CDR3. Germline CDR1 MGHRA, CDR2 YSYEKL. V lost 1 base and J 0 bases, leaving 25 bases between the germline ends. The CDR3: CASSQGAQKTAKNFSGANVLTF. The CDR3 coding sequence is TGCGCCAGCAGCCAAGGAGCCCAAAAGACAGCAAAAAACTTCTCTGGGGCCAACGTCCTGACTTTC.

This clone is a singleton in its sample. This chain connects TRBV11-2 to TRBJ1-6; possible D gene TRBD1, 5 bases. CDR1 is SGHAT and CDR2 is FQNNGV in the germline V gene. Deletions cut 1 base from V and 10 bases from J, with 11 bases between. The CDR3 has 14 residues. CDR3: CASSLVSGLSPLHF. In nucleotides, the CDR3 is TGTGCCAGCAGCTTAGTCTCAGGGCTCTCACCCCTCCACTTT.

The chain combines TRBV28 with TRBJ1-2; D not resolved. Germline CDR1 is MDHEN and CDR2 is SYDVKM. Trimming left V 6 bases short and J 5 bases short, with 10 bases between. The CDR3 runs to 12 residues. This chain's CDR3 is CASSPVLYGYTF. CDR3 in DNA: TGTGCCAGCAGCCCGGTCCTATATGGCTACACCTTC.

This clone turned up a few times. The chain has TRBV7-8 and TRBJ2-7; the match to TRBD2 covers 7 bases. V lost 5 bases to trimming and J lost 2 bases; unmatched junction nucleotides: 9. The CDR3 is 15 residues long. Germline values: CDR1 SGHVS, CDR2 FQNEAQ. CDR3 nucleotide sequence: TGTGCCAGCAGCGAACCGGGACTACTCACCTACGAGCAGTACTTC. This encodes CASSEPGLLTYEQYF.

This clone was recorded many times. CDR3 residues: CASSQVLAGGRYEQFF. The CDR3 DNA reads as TGCGCCAGCAGCCAAGTACTAGCGGGGGGAAGGTATGAGCAGTTCTTC. J is TRBJ2-1 and V is TRBV5-1, with 12 bases matching TRBD2. This CDR3 is built from 16 residues. J gave up 8 bases and V 4 bases, and 10 bases lay outside the gene matches. Germline lookup yields CDR1 SGHRS and CDR2 YFSETQ.

V gene TRBV27 combines with J gene TRBJ2-1; 15 bases align to TRBD2. CDR1 and CDR2 from the germline V gene are MNHEY and SMNVEV (reference sequence). J lost 7 bases, V lost 8 bases, and 6 bases had no gene match. The CDR3 is 15 residues long. The CDR3 nucleotides read TGTGCCAGCGGACCGGGACTAGCGGGGGGAAATGAGCAGTTCTTC. Protein product: CASGPGLAGGNEQFF.

The rearrangement uses TRBV30 and TRBJ1-3, with D unclear. Germline lookup yields CDR1 GTSNPN and CDR2 SVGIG (reference sequence). The V and J ends lost 0 bases and 1 base respectively, with 4 bases between them. The CDR3 has 13 residues. The CDR3 protein is CAWSVQSGNTIYF. The CDR3 region has the DNA TGTGCCTGGAGTGTACAATCTGGAAACACCATATATTTT.

V gene TRBV4-2 combines with J gene TRBJ1-2; 8 bases agree with TRBD1. This CDR3 contains 14 residues. J was trimmed by 5 bases and V by 4 bases; bases with no gene match: 6. CDR1 and CDR2 (germline): LGHNA, YNFKEQ. The CDR3 bases are TGTGCCAGCAGCCGGGACAGGTCGCTTTATGGCTACACCTTC. Protein sequence: CASSRDRSLYGYTF.

V usage is TRBV7-9 and J usage is TRBJ2-7; a possible D gene is TRBD1 (6 bases). The CDR3 runs to 12 residues. Germline CDR1 is SEHNR and CDR2 is FQNEAQ (reference sequence). Deletions cut 4 bases from V and 3 bases from J, with 7 bases between. The CDR3 sequence: CASSSQGYEQYF. In DNA, the CDR3 is TGTGCCAGCAGCTCACAGGGCTACGAGCAGTACTTC.

The rearrangement joins TRBV7-8 to TRBJ1-2, with D unclear. The ends were cut back, 1 base at V and 6 bases at J, with 9 bases in the middle. CDR3 size: 13 residues. Germline V gene lookup returns CDR1 SGHVS and CDR2 FQNEAQ. The CDR3 DNA follows: TGTGCCAGCAGCTTAGTCCGAGGGAATGGCTACACCTTC. The encoded protein is CASSLVRGNGYTF.

This clone was detected only a few times. This chain joins TRBV2 and TRBJ1-2; 7 nucleotides match TRBD1. The ends lost 8 bases at V and 10 bases at J; junction bases unmatched: 10. CDR3 length equals 12 residues. Per germline, CDR1 SNHLY and CDR2 FYNNEI. In DNA, the CDR3 is TGTGCCAGCTTCGGGACAGACGTATACTACACCTTC. Amino acids: CASFGTDVYYTF.

The chain joins TRBV10-3 to TRBJ1-1, with D maybe TRBD1 (5 bases). CDR3 size: 13 residues. Trimming took 5 bases from V and 3 from J, leaving 10 bases between them. In germline, CDR1 is ENHRY, CDR2 SYGVKD. DNA for the CDR3: TGTGCCATCAGTAAAGAAGGGGACACTGAAGCTTTCTTT. Protein sequence: CAISKEGDTEAFF.

This chain connects TRBV10-3 to TRBJ2-5; D is possibly TRBD2 (5 bases). The germline gives CDR1 ENHRY, CDR2 SYGVKD. The CDR3 is made up of 17 amino acids. V shed 6 bases and J shed 1 base, with 21 bases lying between them. CDR3 protein: CAIRPHTRVEGQETQYF. For the CDR3, the DNA is TGTGCCATCAGGCCCCACACGAGGGTTGAGGGCCAAGAGACCCAGTACTTC.

The genes are TRBV12-3 or TRBV12-4 and TRBJ1-2; the D gene is possibly TRBD1 (5 bases). The V end lost 3 bases, the J end lost 8 bases, and 10 bases lay between the germline ends. The CDR3 contains 12 residues. For the CDR3, the DNA is TGTGCCAGCAGTTTGGCCAGGGAAGGCTACACCTTC. This sequence encodes CASSLAREGYTF.

V usage is TRBV6-5 and J usage is TRBJ1-1; TRBD1 matches at 7 bases. Germline-derived CDR1 and CDR2 are MNHEY and SVGAGI. CDR3 length: 14 amino acids. V lost 7 bases to trimming and J lost 2 bases; unmatched junction nucleotides: 7. This CDR3 reads CASTGGTANTEAFF. The DNA of the CDR3 is TGTGCCAGCACTGGCGGGACAGCTAACACTGAAGCTTTCTTT.

This clone was seen repeatedly, ten times or more. The rearrangement joins TRBV30 to TRBJ1-2; D not resolved. The CDR3 covers 12 residues. Trimming cost V 0 bases and J 7 bases, with 9 bases left between them. Germline CDR1 and CDR2: GTSNPN and SVGIG (reference sequence). CDR3 residues: CAWSVPQIGYTF. DNA of the CDR3: TGTGCCTGGAGTGTTCCCCAGATTGGCTACACCTTC.

The rearrangement uses TRBV4-2 and TRBJ2-7; D possibly corresponds to TRBD2 (6 bases). There are 16 residues in the CDR3. CDR1 is LGHNA and CDR2 is YNFKEQ in the germline V gene. Trimming removed 0 bases at V and 2 bases at J, with 14 bases between. CDR3 sequence (DNA): TGTGCCAGCAGCCAAGAACAGGATCAGCGGGCCTACGAGCAGTACTTC. It codes for CASSQEQDQRAYEQYF.

This sequence joins TRBV7-2 and TRBJ1-4; unclear D gene. CDR3 length equals 14 residues. V was trimmed by 5 bases and J by 3 bases, leaving 10 bases between them. From germline, CDR1 is SGHTA and CDR2 FQGNSA. CDR3 bases: TGTGCCAGCAGCGAGCGGCAGGCTAATGAAAAACTGTTTTTT. Its protein product is CASSERQANEKLFF.

This chain uses TRBV19 with TRBJ2-5, with D possibly being TRBD1 (5 bases). Trimming pared 4 bases from V and 1 base from J, leaving 19 bases between. CDR1 and CDR2 (germline): LNHDA, SQIVND (reference sequence). The length of the CDR3 is 17 residues. The CDR3 reads CASSSPEGRRGQETQYF. The DNA for the CDR3 is TGTGCCAGTAGTAGCCCTGAAGGGCGTAGGGGCCAAGAGACCCAGTACTTC.

The CDR3: CASSPRTGLKSSYNSPLHF. In DNA, the CDR3 is TGTGCCAGCAGCCCGAGGACAGGATTAAAGAGCTCCTATAATTCACCCCTCCACTTT. The V call is TRBV7-2, the J call TRBJ1-6, with 7 bases aligning to TRBD1. The germline CDR1 and CDR2 sequences are SGHTA and FQGNSA. This CDR3 has 19 amino acids. Trimming at V came to 5 bases and at J to 0 bases, leaving 13 bases not matched to a gene.